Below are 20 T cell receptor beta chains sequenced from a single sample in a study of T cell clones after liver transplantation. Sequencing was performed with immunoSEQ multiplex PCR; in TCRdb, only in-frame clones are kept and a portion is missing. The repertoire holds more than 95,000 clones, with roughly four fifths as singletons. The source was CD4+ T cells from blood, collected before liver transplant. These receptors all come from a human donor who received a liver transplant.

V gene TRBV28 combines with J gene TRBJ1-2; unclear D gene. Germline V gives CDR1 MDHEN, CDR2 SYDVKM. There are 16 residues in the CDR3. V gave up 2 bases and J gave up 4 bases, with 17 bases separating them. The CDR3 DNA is TGTGCCAGCAGTTTAGTTGGCAGTATGTCCATCTATGGCTACACCTTC. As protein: CASSLVGSMSIYGYTF.

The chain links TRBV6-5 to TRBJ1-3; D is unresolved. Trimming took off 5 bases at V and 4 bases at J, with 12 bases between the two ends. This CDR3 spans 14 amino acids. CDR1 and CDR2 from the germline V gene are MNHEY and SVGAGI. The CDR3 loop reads CASSPSGRGNTIYF. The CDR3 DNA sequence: TGTGCCAGCAGTCCCAGCGGTAGGGGAAACACCATATATTTT.

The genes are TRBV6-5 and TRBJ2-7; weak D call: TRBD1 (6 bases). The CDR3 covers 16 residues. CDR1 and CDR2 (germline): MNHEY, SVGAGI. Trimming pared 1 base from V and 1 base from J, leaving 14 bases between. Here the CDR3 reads CASSYLSVGGSYEQYF. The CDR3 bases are TGTGCCAGCAGTTACTTATCCGTAGGGGGATCCTACGAGCAGTACTTC.

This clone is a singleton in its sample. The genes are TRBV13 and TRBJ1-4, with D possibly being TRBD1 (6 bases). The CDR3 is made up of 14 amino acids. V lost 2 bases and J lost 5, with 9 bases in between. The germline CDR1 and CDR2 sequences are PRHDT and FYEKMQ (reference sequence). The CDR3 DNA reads TGTGCCAGCAGCTTACGTCAGGGGAATGAAAAACTGTTTTTT. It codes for CASSLRQGNEKLFF.

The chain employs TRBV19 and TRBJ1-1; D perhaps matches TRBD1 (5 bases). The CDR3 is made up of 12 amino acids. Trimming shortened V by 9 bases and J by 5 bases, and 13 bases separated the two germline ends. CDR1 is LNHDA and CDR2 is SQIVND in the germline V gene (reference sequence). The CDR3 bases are TGTGCCAGCCGGGAGGGACCAACTGAAGCTTTCTTT. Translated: CASREGPTEAFF.

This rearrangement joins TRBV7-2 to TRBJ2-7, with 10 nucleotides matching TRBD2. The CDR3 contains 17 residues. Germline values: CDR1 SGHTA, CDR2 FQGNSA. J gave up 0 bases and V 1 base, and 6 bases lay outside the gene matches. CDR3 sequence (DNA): TGTGCCAGCAGCTTAGTGGTTCTAGCGGGGGACTCCTACGAGCAGTACTTC. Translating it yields CASSLVVLAGDSYEQYF.

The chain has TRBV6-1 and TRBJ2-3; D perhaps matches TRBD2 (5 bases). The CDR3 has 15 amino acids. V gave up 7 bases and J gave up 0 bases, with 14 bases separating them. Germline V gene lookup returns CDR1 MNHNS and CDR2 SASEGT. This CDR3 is CASIGRVTSTDTQYF. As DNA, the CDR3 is TGTGCCAGCATCGGGCGGGTCACTAGCACAGATACGCAGTATTTT.

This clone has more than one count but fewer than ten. CDR3 nucleotides: TGTGCCAGCAGCCAAGAAGGAGCTAGCGGGGGTTATACGCAGTATTTT. Translated: CASSQEGASGGYTQYF. The V and J genes are TRBV4-2 and TRBJ2-3; 10 bases align to TRBD2. The trim removed 0 bases at V and 7 bases at J, leaving 7 bases unmatched. Germline V CDR1 and CDR2: LGHNA, YNFKEQ. The CDR3 is made up of 16 amino acids.

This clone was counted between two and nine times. CDR3 sequence reads: CASSVEDTQYF. In DNA form, the CDR3 reads TGTGCCAGCAGTGTGGAAGATACGCAGTATTTT. The gene calls are TRBV2 and TRBJ2-3, with D unresolved. CDR1 is SNHLY and CDR2 is FYNNEI in the germline V gene. Deletions cut 4 bases from V and 5 bases from J, with 4 bases between. The CDR3 spans 11 residues.

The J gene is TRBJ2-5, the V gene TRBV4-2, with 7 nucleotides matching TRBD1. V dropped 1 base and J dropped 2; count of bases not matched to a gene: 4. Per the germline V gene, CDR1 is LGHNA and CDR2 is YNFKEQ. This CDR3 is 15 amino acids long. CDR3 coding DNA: TGTGCCAGCAGCCAAGGGGGACAGATTCAAGAGACCCAGTACTTC. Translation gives CASSQGGQIQETQYF.

CDR3 amino acids: CASSLDPPRSHYGYTF. The CDR3 coding sequence is TGTGCCAGCAGCTTAGACCCCCCTAGGTCCCACTATGGCTACACCTTC. The chain employs TRBV11-2 and TRBJ1-2; D uncertain. The length of the CDR3 is 16 residues. The germline CDR1 and CDR2 sequences are SGHAT and FQNNGV. V lost 0 bases and J lost 3, with 14 bases in between.

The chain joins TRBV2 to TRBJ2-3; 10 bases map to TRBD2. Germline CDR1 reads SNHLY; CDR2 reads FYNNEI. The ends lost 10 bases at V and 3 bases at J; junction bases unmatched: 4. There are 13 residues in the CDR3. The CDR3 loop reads CATTSGETDTQYF. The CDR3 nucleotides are TGTGCCACTACTAGCGGGGAAACAGATACGCAGTATTTT. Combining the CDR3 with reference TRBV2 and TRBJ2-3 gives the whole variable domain EPEVTQTPSHQVTQMGQEVILRCVPISNHLYFYWYRQILGQKVEFLVSFYNNEISEKSEIFDDQFSVERPDGSNFTLKIRSTKLEDSAMYFCATTSGETDTQYFGPGTRLTVL.

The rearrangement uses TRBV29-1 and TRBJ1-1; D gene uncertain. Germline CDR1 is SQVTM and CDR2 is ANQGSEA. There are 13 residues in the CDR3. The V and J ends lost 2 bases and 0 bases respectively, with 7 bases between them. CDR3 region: CSVEIEVNTEAFF. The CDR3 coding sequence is TGCAGCGTTGAAATCGAGGTGAACACTGAAGCTTTCTTT.

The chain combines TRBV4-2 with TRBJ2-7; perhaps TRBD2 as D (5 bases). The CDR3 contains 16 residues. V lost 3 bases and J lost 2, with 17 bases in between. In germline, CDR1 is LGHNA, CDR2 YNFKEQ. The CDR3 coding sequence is TGTGCCAGCAGCCAGGAAGAGGGCAGAGGAGCCTACGAGCAGTACTTC. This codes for CASSQEEGRGAYEQYF.

CDR3 residues: CRGGQGREAFF. The CDR3 coding sequence is TGCAGGGGGGGACAGGGCCGTGAAGCTTTCTTT. This sequence joins TRBV20-1 and TRBJ1-1; 9 bases align to TRBD1. Germline lookup yields CDR1 DFQATT and CDR2 SNEGSKA (reference sequence). There are 11 residues in the CDR3.

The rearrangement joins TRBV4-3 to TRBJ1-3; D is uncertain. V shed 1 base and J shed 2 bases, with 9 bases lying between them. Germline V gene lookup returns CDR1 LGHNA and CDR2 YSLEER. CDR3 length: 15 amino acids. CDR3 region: CASSQGLDAGNTIYF. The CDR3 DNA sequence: TGCGCCAGCAGCCAAGGTCTAGATGCTGGAAACACCATATATTTT.

This chain's CDR3 is CASSSIGTATNEKLFF. CDR3 coding DNA: TGTGCCAGCAGTAGTATCGGGACAGCAACTAATGAAAAACTGTTTTTT. The chain uses TRBV28 and TRBJ1-4; the match to TRBD1 covers 7 bases. There are 16 residues in the CDR3. V dropped 5 bases and J dropped 0; count of bases not matched to a gene: 6. CDR1 and CDR2 (germline): MDHEN, SYDVKM.

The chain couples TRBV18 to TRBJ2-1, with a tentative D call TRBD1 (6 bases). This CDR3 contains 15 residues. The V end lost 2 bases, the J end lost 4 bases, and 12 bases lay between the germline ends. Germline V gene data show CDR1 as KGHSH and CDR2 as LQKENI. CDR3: CASSPSRQEYNEQFF. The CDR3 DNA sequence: TGTGCCAGCTCACCATCAAGACAGGAATACAATGAGCAGTTCTTC. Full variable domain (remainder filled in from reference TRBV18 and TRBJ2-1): NAGVMQNPRHLVRRRGQEARLRCSPMKGHSHVYWYRQLPEEGLKFMVYLQKENIIDESGMPKERFSAEFPKEGPSILRIQQVVRGDSAAYFCASSPSRQEYNEQFFGPGTRLTVL.

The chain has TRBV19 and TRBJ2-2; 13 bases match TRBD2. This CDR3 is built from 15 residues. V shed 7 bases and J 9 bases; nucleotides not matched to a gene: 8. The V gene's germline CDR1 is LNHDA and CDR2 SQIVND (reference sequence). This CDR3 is CASMGTSGAHRELFF. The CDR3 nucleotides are TGTGCCAGTATGGGGACTAGCGGGGCCCACCGGGAGCTGTTTTTT.

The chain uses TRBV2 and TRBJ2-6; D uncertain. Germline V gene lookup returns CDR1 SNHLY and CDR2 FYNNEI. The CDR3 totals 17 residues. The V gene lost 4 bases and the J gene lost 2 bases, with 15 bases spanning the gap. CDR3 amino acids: CASSGGFGVPGANVLTF. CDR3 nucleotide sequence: TGTGCCAGCAGTGGGGGATTTGGGGTTCCTGGGGCCAACGTCCTGACTTTC. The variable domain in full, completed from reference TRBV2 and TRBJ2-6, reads EPEVTQTPSHQVTQMGQEVILRCVPISNHLYFYWYRQILGQKVEFLVSFYNNEISEKSEIFDDQFSVERPDGSNFTLKIRSTKLEDSAMYFCASSGGFGVPGANVLTFGAGSRLTVL.